The 5 T cell receptor beta chains in this list originate from one sample, sequenced in a study of T cells in Graves' hyperthyroidism and ophthalmopathy. TCR beta CDR3 region amplification was performed from RNA transcripts. With the HTBI primer set, the TCR CDR3 went through a first round of RT-PCR. TCRdb processed the multiplex PCR reads anew with MiXCR; each CDR3 protein has one entry. Of under 700,000 distinct CDR3 sequences listed, approximately 16% were seen once; the top ten hold roughly 18%. The sequenced sample was blood. The receptors were sampled from a woman aged 18-35 years with Graves' hyperthyroidism.

This clonotype was seen a handful of times. J is TRBJ2-1 and V is TRBV5-1; 8 bases align to TRBD2. Germline V gene data show CDR1 as SGHRS and CDR2 as YFSETQ. Trimming at V came to 0 bases and at J to 8 bases, leaving 7 bases not matched to a gene. This CDR3 is 15 amino acids long. CDR3 coding DNA: TGCGCCAGCAGCTTGGTGCTAGCGGGTAGGGATGAGCAGTTCTTC. Its translation is CASSLVLAGRDEQFF.

The chain recombines TRBV12-3 or TRBV12-4 with TRBJ2-3, with 8 bases matching TRBD2. Trimming cost V 0 bases and J 1 base; bases outside gene matches: 3. This CDR3 contains 16 residues. The CDR3 bases are TGTGCCAGCAGTTTAGCAGCGGGAGATGGCACAGATACGCAGTATTTT. It translates to CASSLAAGDGTDTQYF.

CDR3 protein: CASRPTTENTEAFF. The CDR3 nucleotides are TGTGCCAGCAGGCCGACGACAGAAAACACTGAAGCTTTCTTT. The chain has TRBV6-1 and TRBJ1-1; possibly TRBD1 for D (5 bases). Germline loops: CDR1 MNHNS, CDR2 SASEGT. The CDR3 is 14 amino acids. V was clipped by 6 bases and J by 2 bases, with 13 bases between them.

The chain carries TRBV18 and TRBJ2-5; D is undetermined. Trimming took 1 base from V and 4 from J, leaving 16 bases between them. Germline CDR1 KGHSH, CDR2 LQKENI. CDR3 size: 16 residues. The CDR3 is CASSPRLSQFSETQYF. In DNA, the CDR3 is TGTGCCAGCTCACCACGACTCTCCCAGTTCTCAGAGACCCAGTACTTC. Full variable domain (rest looked up from reference TRBV18 and TRBJ2-5): NAGVMQNPRHLVRRRGQEARLRCSPMKGHSHVYWYRQLPEEGLKFMVYLQKENIIDESGMPKERFSAEFPKEGPSILRIQQVVRGDSAAYFCASSPRLSQFSETQYFGPGTRLLVL.

This sequence joins TRBV9 and TRBJ2-5; 7 positions match TRBD2. Per germline, CDR1 SGDLS and CDR2 YYNGEE. The CDR3 spans 17 residues. J gave up 4 bases and V 4 bases, and 16 bases lay outside the gene matches. The CDR3 is CASSSSPVLRGRETQYF. CDR3 sequence (DNA): TGTGCCAGCAGCTCTTCCCCGGTCTTGCGGGGGAGAGAGACCCAGTACTTC.